The table lists the clone carrying this T cell receptor (beta chain) with a count of one. As processed by the authors: Reference gene primers were amplified, and this amplification served to estimate nucleated cell counts. The assay was immunoSEQ multiplex PCR, and TCRdb's table has in-frame clones only and misses some. D and trimming were read from the DNA, whereas the V and J calls and clone size are those reported in that table. Among 140,000 or so clones listed, 75% to 90% were seen once. The sample comes from a study of blood T cell repertoires in COVID-19. On the study more broadly: Researchers got acute and convalescent COVID-19 samples from the United States, Italy and Spain. PBMCs, B-cell-depleted T cells, or T cells were the source of the cDNA or gDNA that made up the material.

CDR1 is KGHDR and CDR2 is SFDVKD in the germline V gene. The V gene end was trimmed by 4 bases and the J gene end by 5 bases; junction bases not matched to a gene: 6. CDR3 size: 15 residues. The rearrangement uses TRBV24-1 and TRBJ2-3; 9 positions agree with TRBD1. This clonotype was obtained from a woman between 50 and 59 years old with acute or convalescent COVID-19. Sequenced sample: peripheral blood. The CDR3 coding sequence is TGTGCCACCAGTGAACAACAGGGGGCCGGAGATACGCAGTATTTT. It specifies CATSEQQGAGDTQYF.